This entry concerns a single TCR beta chain. These data belong to a study of metastatic and nonmetastatic thyroid tumors. No patient received treatment before thyroid surgery. In the original analysis: A classifier of distant metastasis in papillary thyroid cancer was built from CDR3 differences (across clinicopathological groups). Using MiXCR, TCRdb re-called clones from the PCR reads. TCRdb, not the authors, supplied the V and J calls. The top ten clones hold 7.8% of a sample with 30,000 to 40,000 clones, approximately 30% of them seen once. The germline V gene has CDR1 SGHAT and CDR2 FQNNGV. The CDR3 extends over 18 amino acids. Trimming cost V 0 bases and J 3 bases; bases outside gene matches: 9.

The clonotype was recovered from a female donor with papillary thyroid cancer or a benign thyroid nodule (not recorded which). Some clones in this sample may be carry-over from other donors' samples. The chain recombines TRBV11-2 with TRBJ1-3; 9 bases match TRBD1. Sequenced input: blood. CDR3 sequence (DNA): TGTGCCAGCAGCTTAGATTCTTCGGGACAGGGATTTGGAAACACCATATATTTT. Its protein product is CASSLDSSGQGFGNTIYF.